Detailed here is one TCR beta chain. Its matching antigen is unknown. Multiplex touch-down PCR with TRB-A/B primers amplified rearranged V-D-J TRB sequences. TCRdb re-derived calls from the multiplex PCR reads in MiXCR, one entry per CDR3 protein. Found here are about 9,400 distinct CDR3 sequences, roughly two fifths of them singletons; the top ten hold 3.5%. The template was genomic DNA from peripheral blood, not RNA. This sample is drawn from a study of T cell repertoires in aging, cancer and after chemotherapy. Overall study context: About 9 million TCR reads were in the whole dataset. Study results and caveats: Rebound thymic output was suggested by rising median generation probability during chemotherapy in each cancer cohort.

The germline V gene has CDR1 SQVTM and CDR2 ANQGSEA. J lost 3 bases, V lost 0 bases, and 7 bases had no gene match. This CDR3 has 16 residues. The V call is TRBV29-1, the J call TRBJ2-7, with 11 bases that match TRBD1. Sequencing was carried out using blood. The source is a human donor in good health. The CDR3 loop is CSVEDLKGTGGYEQYF. CDR3 DNA: TGCAGCGTTGAAGATCTTAAGGGGACAGGGGGCTACGAGCAGTACTTC.